One and the same sample provided the 14 T cell receptor beta chains below, sequenced in a study of OX40 agonist ivuxolimab in advanced cancers. The protocol used for the library was the immunoSEQ multiplex PCR assay. What TCRdb holds here is the immuneACCESS table cut down to in-frame rearrangements. Part of the clones is not present; checked against another copy, under half of the missing clones reflect an unresolved V gene, and the others are unexplained. Present in this sample are about 35,000 clones, about 70% of which were seen just once. The ten largest make up around 21% of the sample. The source material was CD4+ or CD8+ T cells sorted from blood, sampled in a trial of the OX40 agonist ivuxolimab. The receptor source for this set is an adult with an advanced solid tumor such as melanoma, head and neck, liver or kidney cancer.

The J gene is TRBJ1-5, the V gene TRBV5-1; D is undetermined. V was trimmed by 4 bases and J by 2 bases, leaving 10 bases between them. The germline CDR1 and CDR2 sequences are SGHRS and YFSETQ. CDR3 size: 14 residues. In nucleotides, the CDR3 is TGCGCCAGCAGCGTTGGGGTTGGCAATCAGCCCCAGCATTTT. Translated: CASSVGVGNQPQHF.

The chain employs TRBV10-3 and TRBJ1-3; D remains unclear. This CDR3 has 13 residues. Germline CDR1 reads ENHRY; CDR2 reads SYGVKD. Trimming pared 0 bases from V and 11 bases from J, leaving 11 bases between. Here the CDR3 DNA reads TGTGCCATCAGTGAGTCAGAGGGTATGGCCATATATTTT. This translates into CAISESEGMAIYF.

V gene TRBV6-1 combines with J gene TRBJ1-5; D is possibly TRBD1 (6 bases). The CDR3 sequence is 15 residues long. Trimming pared 4 bases from V and 1 base from J, leaving 11 bases between. Germline lookup yields CDR1 MNHNS and CDR2 SASEGT. In DNA, the CDR3 is TGTGCCAGCAGTGCGGGGGCGCGCAGCAATCAGCCCCAGCATTTT. Residues: CASSAGARSNQPQHF.

The J gene is TRBJ2-7, the V gene TRBV23-1, with D possibly being TRBD1 (5 bases). TRBV23-1 is identified as an open reading frame with a role that is uncertain. The length of the CDR3 is 14 residues. V gave up 3 bases and J gave up 2 bases, with 11 bases separating them. CDR3: CASSHRGHPYEQYV. The DNA for the CDR3 is TGCGCCAGCAGTCACCGCGGACATCCCTACGAGCAGTACGTC.

The sample holds one count of this clone. J is TRBJ2-1 and V is TRBV6-5, with TRBD1 matching over 7 bases. V shed 8 bases, J shed 9 bases, and the junction held 10 bases outside the gene matches. This CDR3 contains 13 residues. Germline CDR1 is MNHEY and CDR2 is SVGAGI. Here the CDR3 DNA reads TGTGCCAGCGGACAGAGGGCAGGGGGTGAGCAGTTCTTC. Translating it yields CASGQRAGGEQFF.

The chain joins TRBV9 to TRBJ2-3, with 7 positions matching TRBD2. The CDR3 has 16 amino acids. Trimming at V came to 5 bases and at J to 2 bases, leaving 11 bases not matched to a gene. CDR1 is SGDLS and CDR2 is YYNGEE in the germline V gene. The CDR3 sequence: CASSPSGGTFTDTQYF. The DNA for the CDR3 is TGTGCCAGCAGTCCATCCGGGGGGACTTTCACAGATACGCAGTATTTT. The full variable domain, completed using reference TRBV9 and TRBJ2-3, is DSGVTQTPKHLITATGQRVTLRCSPRSGDLSVYWYQQSLDQGLQFLIQYYNGEERAKGNILERFSAQQFPDLHSELNLSSLELGDSALYFCASSPSGGTFTDTQYFGPGTRLTVL.

The V and J genes are TRBV10-3 and TRBJ1-6; no clear D. Trimming removed 4 bases from V and 7 bases from J, with 8 bases in between. Germline-derived CDR1 and CDR2 are ENHRY and SYGVKD. The CDR3 has 13 residues. CDR3 nucleotide sequence: TGTGCCATCAGTGGTTATGACAATTCACCCCTCCACTTT. Translated: CAISGYDNSPLHF.

V and J are TRBV6-6 and TRBJ1-2; 8 nucleotides match TRBD1. This CDR3 is 15 amino acids long. After removal of 5 bases from V and 4 bases from J, the junction contained 9 bases not matched to a gene. The germline V gene encodes CDR1 MNHNY and CDR2 SVGAGI (reference sequence). CDR3 DNA sequence: TGTGCCAGCAGTATGGGGGGGACAGGAGTCTATGGCTACACCTTC. Encoded protein: CASSMGGTGVYGYTF.

This chain connects TRBV19 to TRBJ2-3; D is possibly TRBD1 (6 bases). Germline-derived CDR1 and CDR2 are LNHDA and SQIVND (reference sequence). The germline V and J ends were trimmed by 3 bases and 8 bases, with 18 bases remaining between them. CDR3 length equals 15 residues. For the CDR3, the DNA is TGTGCCAGTAGTATCGTGGGGGCTGATGGTACTACGCAGTATTTT. Translating it yields CASSIVGADGTTQYF.

Of note for this clone: Germline is not matched at one junction end, which may reflect a read error. V usage is TRBV7-8 and J usage is TRBJ1-1, with 10 bases that match TRBD1. The CDR3 consists of 12 residues. Germline values: CDR1 SGHVS, CDR2 FQNEAQ. The CDR3 nucleotides read TGTGCCAGCAGCTCCCCCGGGACAGGGGTCAAATTT. It encodes CASSSPGTGVKF.

The chain uses TRBV6-1 and TRBJ2-7, with D hard to call. The CDR3 is 13 residues long. V was clipped by 0 bases and J by 4 bases, with 7 bases between them. Germline V CDR1 and CDR2: MNHNS, SASEGT. In DNA form, the CDR3 reads TGTGCCAGCAGTGAAGCTCCCGATTACGAGCAGTACGTC. It encodes CASSEAPDYEQYV.

The CDR3 spells CASSHYGTYSYNEQFF. As DNA, the CDR3 is TGTGCCAGCAGCCACTACGGGACATACTCCTACAATGAGCAGTTCTTC. V gene TRBV7-9 combines with J gene TRBJ2-1; D is possibly TRBD1 (6 bases). Trimming pared 5 bases from V and 0 bases from J, leaving 14 bases between. From germline, CDR1 is SEHNR and CDR2 FQNEAQ (reference sequence). The CDR3 loop spans 16 amino acids. Full variable domain (missing parts from reference TRBV7-9 and TRBJ2-1): DTGVSQNPRHKITKRGQNVTFRCDPISEHNRLYWYRQTLGQGPEFLTYFQNEAQLEKSRLLSDRFSAERPKGSFSTLEIQRTEQGDSAMYLCASSHYGTYSYNEQFFGPGTRLTVL.

This clone appeared once. CDR3 sequence reads: CASSIGGTNEKLFF. The CDR3 DNA is TGTGCCAGTAGTATTGGCGGGACTAATGAAAAACTGTTTTTT. The chain recombines TRBV19 with TRBJ1-4; D is unresolved. The CDR3 sequence is 14 residues long. Germline CDR1 LNHDA, CDR2 SQIVND (reference sequence). The ends were cut back, 3 bases at V and 2 bases at J, with 7 bases in the middle.

This clone was found a few times. The V and J genes are TRBV9 and TRBJ2-7; D perhaps matches TRBD2 (6 bases). Per the germline V gene, CDR1 is SGDLS and CDR2 is YYNGEE. This CDR3 contains 13 residues. V dropped 0 bases and J dropped 5 bases, with 9 bases sitting between them. CDR3 in amino acids: CASSVGRLDEQYF. As DNA, the CDR3 is TGTGCCAGCAGCGTAGGCAGACTAGACGAGCAGTACTTC.